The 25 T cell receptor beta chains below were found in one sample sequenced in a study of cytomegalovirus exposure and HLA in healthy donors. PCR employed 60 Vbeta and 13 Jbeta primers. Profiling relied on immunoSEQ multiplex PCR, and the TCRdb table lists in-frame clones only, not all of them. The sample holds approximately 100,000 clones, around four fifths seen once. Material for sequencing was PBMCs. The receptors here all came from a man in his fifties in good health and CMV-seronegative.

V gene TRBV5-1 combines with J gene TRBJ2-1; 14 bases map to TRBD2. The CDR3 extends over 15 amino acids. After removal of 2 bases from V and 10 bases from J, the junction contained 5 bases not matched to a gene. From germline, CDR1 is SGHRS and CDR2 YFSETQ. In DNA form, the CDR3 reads TGCGCCAGCAGCTTAGGACTAGCGGGGGGTTTGGAGCAGTTCTTC. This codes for CASSLGLAGGLEQFF.

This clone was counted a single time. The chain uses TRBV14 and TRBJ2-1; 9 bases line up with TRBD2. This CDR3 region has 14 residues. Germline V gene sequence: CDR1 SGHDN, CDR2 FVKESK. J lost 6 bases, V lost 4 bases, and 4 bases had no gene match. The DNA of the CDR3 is TGTGCCAGCAGCCTTGGACTAGCGTTCAATGAGCAGTTCTTC. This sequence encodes CASSLGLAFNEQFF.

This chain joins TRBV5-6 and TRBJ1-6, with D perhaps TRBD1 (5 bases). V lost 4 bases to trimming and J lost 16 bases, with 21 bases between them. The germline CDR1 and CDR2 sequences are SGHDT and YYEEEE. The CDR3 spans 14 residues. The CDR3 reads CASSPGRGFRTLHF. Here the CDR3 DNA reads TGTGCCAGCAGCCCGGGGAGGGGCTTCAGGACTCTCCACTTT.

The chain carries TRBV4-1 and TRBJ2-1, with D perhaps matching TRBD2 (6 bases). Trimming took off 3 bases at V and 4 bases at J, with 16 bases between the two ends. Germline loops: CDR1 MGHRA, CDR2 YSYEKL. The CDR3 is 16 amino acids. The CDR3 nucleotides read TGCGCCAGCAGCCAGACCGGGACTCGGGGGTACAATGAGCAGTTCTTC. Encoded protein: CASSQTGTRGYNEQFF.

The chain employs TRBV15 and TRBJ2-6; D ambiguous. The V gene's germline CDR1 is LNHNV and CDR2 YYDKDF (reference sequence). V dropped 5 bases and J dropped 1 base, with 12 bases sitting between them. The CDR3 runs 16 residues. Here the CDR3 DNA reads TGTGCCACCAGCGCTCATGCCGGGTCTGGGGCCAACGTCCTGACTTTC. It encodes CATSAHAGSGANVLTF.

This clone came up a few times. CDR3 sequence reads: CASSRGGFGGNQPQHF. CDR3 nucleotide sequence: TGTGCCAGCAGCCGAGGGGGCTTTGGGGGCAATCAGCCCCAGCATTTT. The rearrangement joins TRBV4-2 to TRBJ1-5, with 7 bases lining up with TRBD1. V dropped 4 bases and J dropped 2; count of bases not matched to a gene: 8. The CDR3 extends over 16 amino acids. Germline V gene data show CDR1 as LGHNA and CDR2 as YNFKEQ.

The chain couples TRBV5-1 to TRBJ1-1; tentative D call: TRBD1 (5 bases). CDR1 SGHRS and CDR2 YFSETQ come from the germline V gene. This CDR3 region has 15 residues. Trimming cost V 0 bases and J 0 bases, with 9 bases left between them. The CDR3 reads CASSLGQMMNTEAFF. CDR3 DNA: TGCGCCAGCAGCTTGGGACAGATGATGAACACTGAAGCTTTCTTT.

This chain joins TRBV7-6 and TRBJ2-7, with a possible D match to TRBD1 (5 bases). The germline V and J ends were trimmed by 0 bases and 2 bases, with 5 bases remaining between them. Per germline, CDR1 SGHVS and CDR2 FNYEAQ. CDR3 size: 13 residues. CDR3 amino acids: CASSLATAYEQYF. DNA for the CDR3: TGTGCCAGCAGCTTAGCGACAGCCTACGAGCAGTACTTC.

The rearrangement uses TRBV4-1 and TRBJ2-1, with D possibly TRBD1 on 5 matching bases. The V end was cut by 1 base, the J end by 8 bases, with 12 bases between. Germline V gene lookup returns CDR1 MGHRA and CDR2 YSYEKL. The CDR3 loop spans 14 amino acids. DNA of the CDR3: TGCGCCAGCAGCCAAGGCAGGGTGGTCGATGAGCAGTTCTTC. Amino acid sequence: CASSQGRVVDEQFF.

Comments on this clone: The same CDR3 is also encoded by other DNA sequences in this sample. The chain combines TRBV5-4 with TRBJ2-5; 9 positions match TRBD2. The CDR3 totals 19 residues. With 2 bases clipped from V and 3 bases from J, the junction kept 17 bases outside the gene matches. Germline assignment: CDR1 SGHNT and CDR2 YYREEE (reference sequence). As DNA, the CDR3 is TGTGCCAGCAGCTTCAGGCAGGGAAGATTGAGGACTAGCGAAGAGACCCAGTACTTC. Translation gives CASSFRQGRLRTSEETQYF.

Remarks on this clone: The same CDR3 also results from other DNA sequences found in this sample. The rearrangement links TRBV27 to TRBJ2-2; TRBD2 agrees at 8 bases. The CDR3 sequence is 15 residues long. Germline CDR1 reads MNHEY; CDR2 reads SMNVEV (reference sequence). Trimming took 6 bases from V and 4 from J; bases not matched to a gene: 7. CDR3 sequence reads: CASSPQLAATGELFF. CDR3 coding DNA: TGTGCCAGCAGCCCCCAACTAGCGGCCACCGGGGAGCTGTTTTTT.

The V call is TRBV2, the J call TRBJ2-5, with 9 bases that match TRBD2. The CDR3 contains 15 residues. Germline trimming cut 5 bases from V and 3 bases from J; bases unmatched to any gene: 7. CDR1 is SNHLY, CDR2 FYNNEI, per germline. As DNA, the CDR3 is TGTGCCAGCAGTCCTTTAGCGGGGGTGGAAGAGACCCAGTACTTC. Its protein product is CASSPLAGVEETQYF.

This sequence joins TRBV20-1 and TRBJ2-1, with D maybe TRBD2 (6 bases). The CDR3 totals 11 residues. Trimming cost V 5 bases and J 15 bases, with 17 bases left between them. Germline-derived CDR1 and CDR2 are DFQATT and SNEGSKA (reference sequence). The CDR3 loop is CSAPSGGRRFF. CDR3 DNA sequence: TGCAGTGCTCCGTCCGGGGGAAGGCGGTTCTTC.

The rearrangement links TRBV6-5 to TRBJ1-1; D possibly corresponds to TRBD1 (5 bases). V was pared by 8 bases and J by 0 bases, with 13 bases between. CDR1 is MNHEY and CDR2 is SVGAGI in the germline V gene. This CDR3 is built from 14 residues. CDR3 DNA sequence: TGTGCCAGCGCTCCGGGGGGGGTGAACACTGAAGCTTTCTTT. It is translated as CASAPGGVNTEAFF.

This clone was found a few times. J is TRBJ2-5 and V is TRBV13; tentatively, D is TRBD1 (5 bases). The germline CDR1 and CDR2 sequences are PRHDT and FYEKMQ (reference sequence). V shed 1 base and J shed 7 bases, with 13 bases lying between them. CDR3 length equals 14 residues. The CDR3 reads CASSLVGRAGTQYF. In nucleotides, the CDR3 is TGTGCCAGCAGCTTAGTGGGCAGGGCTGGGACCCAGTACTTC.

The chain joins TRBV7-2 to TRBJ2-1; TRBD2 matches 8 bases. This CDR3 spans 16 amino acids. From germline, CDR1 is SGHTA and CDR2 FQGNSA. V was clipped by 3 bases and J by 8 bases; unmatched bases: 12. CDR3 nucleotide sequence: TGTGCCAGCAGCTTCCAATCCCGGGGGGGCCTTGATGAGCAGTTCTTC. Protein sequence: CASSFQSRGGLDEQFF.

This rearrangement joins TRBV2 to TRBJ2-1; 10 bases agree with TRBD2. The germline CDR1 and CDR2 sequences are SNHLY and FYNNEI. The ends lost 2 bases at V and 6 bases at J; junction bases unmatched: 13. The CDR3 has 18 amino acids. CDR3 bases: TGTGCCAGCAGTGAACGGGCCTCGATAGCGGGGGGACCCAATGAGCAGTTCTTC. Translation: CASSERASIAGGPNEQFF. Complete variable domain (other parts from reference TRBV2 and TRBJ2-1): EPEVTQTPSHQVTQMGQEVILRCVPISNHLYFYWYRQILGQKVEFLVSFYNNEISEKSEIFDDQFSVERPDGSNFTLKIRSTKLEDSAMYFCASSERASIAGGPNEQFFGPGTRLTVL.

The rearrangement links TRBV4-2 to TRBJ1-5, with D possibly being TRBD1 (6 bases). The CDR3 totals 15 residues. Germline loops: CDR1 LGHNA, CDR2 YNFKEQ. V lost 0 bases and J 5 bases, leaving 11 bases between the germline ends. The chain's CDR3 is CASSQETGNDQPQHF. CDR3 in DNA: TGTGCCAGCAGCCAAGAAACAGGGAACGATCAGCCCCAGCATTTT.

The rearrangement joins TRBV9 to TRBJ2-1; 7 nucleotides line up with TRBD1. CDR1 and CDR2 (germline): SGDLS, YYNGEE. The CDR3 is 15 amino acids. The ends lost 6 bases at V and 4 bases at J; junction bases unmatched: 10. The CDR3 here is CASNPMDRPYNEQFF. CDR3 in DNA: TGTGCCAGCAACCCCATGGACAGGCCGTACAATGAGCAGTTCTTC.

CDR3 nucleotide sequence: TGTGCCAGCGGGCCAGGGCACGAGCGTTACGAGCAGTACGTC. Residues: CASGPGHERYEQYV. The V call is TRBV6-6, the J call TRBJ2-7; D may be TRBD1 (5 bases). Trimming pared 8 bases from V and 4 bases from J, leaving 18 bases between. This CDR3 contains 14 residues. Per germline, CDR1 MNHNY and CDR2 SVGAGI (reference sequence).

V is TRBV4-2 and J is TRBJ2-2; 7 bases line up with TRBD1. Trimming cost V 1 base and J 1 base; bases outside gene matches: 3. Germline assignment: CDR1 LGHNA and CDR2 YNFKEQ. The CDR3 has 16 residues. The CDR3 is CASSQAGTENTGELFF. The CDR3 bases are TGTGCCAGCAGCCAAGCCGGGACAGAGAACACCGGGGAGCTGTTTTTT.

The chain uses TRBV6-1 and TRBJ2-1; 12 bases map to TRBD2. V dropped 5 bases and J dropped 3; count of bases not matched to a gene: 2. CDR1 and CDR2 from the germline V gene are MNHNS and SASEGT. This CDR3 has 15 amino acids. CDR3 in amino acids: CASSLAGGNYNEQFF. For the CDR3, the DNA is TGTGCCAGCAGTCTAGCGGGGGGGAACTACAATGAGCAGTTCTTC.

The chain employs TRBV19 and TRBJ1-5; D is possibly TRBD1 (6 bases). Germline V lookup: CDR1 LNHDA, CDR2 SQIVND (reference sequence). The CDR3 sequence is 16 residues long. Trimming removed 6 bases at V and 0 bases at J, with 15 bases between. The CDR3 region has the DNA TGTGCCAGTAGCATGGGGGCTTTCTATAGCAATCAGCCCCAGCATTTT. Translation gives CASSMGAFYSNQPQHF. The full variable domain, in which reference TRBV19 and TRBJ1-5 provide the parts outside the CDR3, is DGGITQSPKYLFRKEGQNVTLSCEQNLNHDAMYWYRQDPGQGLRLIYYSQIVNDFQKGDIAEGYSVSREKKESFPLTVTSAQKNPTAFYLCASSMGAFYSNQPQHFGDGTRLSIL.

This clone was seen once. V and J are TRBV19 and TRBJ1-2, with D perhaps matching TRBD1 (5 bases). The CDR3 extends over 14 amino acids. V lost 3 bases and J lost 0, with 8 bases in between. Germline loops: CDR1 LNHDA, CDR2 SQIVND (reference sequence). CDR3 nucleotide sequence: TGTGCCAGTAGTATCGACAGTTCTAACTATGGCTACACCTTC. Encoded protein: CASSIDSSNYGYTF.

CDR3 sequence (DNA): TGTGCCAGCAGTGGGCCGTCCCAGGGCTATGAAGCTTTCTTT. Translation gives CASSGPSQGYEAFF. This chain connects TRBV2 to TRBJ1-1, with D possibly matching TRBD1 (5 bases). CDR1 is SNHLY, CDR2 FYNNEI, per germline. The CDR3 has 14 amino acids. The V gene lost 4 bases and the J gene lost 7 bases, with 16 bases spanning the gap. The entire variable domain, with the rest obtained from reference TRBV2 and TRBJ1-1, is as follows: EPEVTQTPSHQVTQMGQEVILRCVPISNHLYFYWYRQILGQKVEFLVSFYNNEISEKSEIFDDQFSVERPDGSNFTLKIRSTKLEDSAMYFCASSGPSQGYEAFFGQGTRLTVV.